This T cell receptor (beta chain) was sequenced for a study of blood T cell repertoires in COVID-19. Study context: T cells, B-cell-depleted T cells, or PBMCs supplied cDNA or gDNA.

The V and J ends lost 6 bases and 10 bases, in that order; junction bases with no gene match: 11. Germline values: CDR1 GTSNPN, CDR2 SVGIG (reference sequence). The CDR3 extends over 14 amino acids. Residents of about two dozen US areas, aged about 18 to 100 years, made up the participants. Clinical history reported by participants formed the basis on which cohorts were assigned. Shortly before study entry, within 2 weeks, exposed participants had met a COVID-19 case. TCRdb keeps only in-frame clones here, not all; method: immunoSEQ multiplex PCR. The table lists nearly 300,000 clones, 85% to 90% of them singletons.

V and J are TRBV30 and TRBJ1-6; TRBD1 matches at 8 bases. The sequencing sample was made of PBMCs or T cells enriched from blood (not recorded which). The receptor comes from a woman between 45 and 60 years old who had been exposed to COVID-19. This chain's CDR3 is CACHRDRQGSPLHF. For the CDR3, the DNA is TGTGCCTGCCACCGGGACAGGCAAGGATCACCCCTCCACTTT.